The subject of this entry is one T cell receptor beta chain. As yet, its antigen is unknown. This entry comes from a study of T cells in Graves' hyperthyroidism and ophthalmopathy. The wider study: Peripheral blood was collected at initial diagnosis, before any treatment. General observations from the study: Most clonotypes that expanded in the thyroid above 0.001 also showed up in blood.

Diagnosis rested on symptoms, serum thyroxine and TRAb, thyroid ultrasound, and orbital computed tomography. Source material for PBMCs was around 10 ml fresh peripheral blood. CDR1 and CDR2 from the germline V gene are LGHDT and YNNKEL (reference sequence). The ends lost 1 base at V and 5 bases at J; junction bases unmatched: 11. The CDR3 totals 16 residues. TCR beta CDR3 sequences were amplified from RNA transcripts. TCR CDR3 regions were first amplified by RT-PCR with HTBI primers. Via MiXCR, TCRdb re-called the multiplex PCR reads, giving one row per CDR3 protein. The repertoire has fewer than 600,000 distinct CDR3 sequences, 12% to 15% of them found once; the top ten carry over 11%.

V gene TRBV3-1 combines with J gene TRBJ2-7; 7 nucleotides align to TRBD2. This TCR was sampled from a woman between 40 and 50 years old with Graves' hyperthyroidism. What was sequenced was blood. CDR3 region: CASSQAWGGSGHEQYF. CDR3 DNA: TGTGCCAGCAGCCAAGCGTGGGGCGGGAGCGGGCACGAGCAGTACTTC.